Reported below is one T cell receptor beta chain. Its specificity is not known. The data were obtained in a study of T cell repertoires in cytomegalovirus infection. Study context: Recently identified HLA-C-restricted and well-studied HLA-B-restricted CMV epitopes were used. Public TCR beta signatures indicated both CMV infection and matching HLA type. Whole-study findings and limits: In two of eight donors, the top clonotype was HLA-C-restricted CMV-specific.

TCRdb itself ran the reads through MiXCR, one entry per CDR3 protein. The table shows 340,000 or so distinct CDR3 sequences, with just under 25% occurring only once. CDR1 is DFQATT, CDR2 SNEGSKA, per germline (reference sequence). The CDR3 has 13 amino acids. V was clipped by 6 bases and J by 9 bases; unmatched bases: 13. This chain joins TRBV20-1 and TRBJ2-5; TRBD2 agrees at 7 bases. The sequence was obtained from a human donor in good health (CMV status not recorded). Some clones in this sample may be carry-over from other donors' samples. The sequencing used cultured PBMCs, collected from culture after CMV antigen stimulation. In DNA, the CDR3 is TGCAGTGCCCCCGACCCCTATGGGGGGGCCCAGTACTTC. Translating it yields CSAPDPYGGAQYF.